This TCR beta chain stems from a study of cytotoxic CD8 clonotypes in ibrutinib-treated CLL. As for the study in general: Patients gave response samples after a median about 12 months of treatment, range 6 to 36. Sample averages reached 250,000 to 300,000 productive templates and some 94,000 productive rearrangements. Regarding the study as a whole: Few clonotypes were public, and these shrank or held steady under treatment.

As regards this clone: The antigen is unknown.

Here immunoSEQ multiplex PCR was the method, and the copy in TCRdb shows in-frame clones only, minus some. This sample yields around 150,000 clones, of which roughly 77% are seen a single time; under 2.5% belongs to the top ten. Per germline, CDR1 SGHAT and CDR2 FQNNGV. The CDR3 consists of 14 residues. Trimming cost V 0 bases and J 6 bases, with 11 bases left between them. The J gene is TRBJ1-1, the V gene TRBV11-2; D uncertain. The specimen was PBMCs, collected after 12 months of ibrutinib treatment. The clonotype comes from a human donor with chronic lymphocytic leukemia. The CDR3 nucleotides are TGTGCCAGCAGCTTAGACGGGTTCGTAGCTGAAGCTTTCTTT. Protein sequence: CASSLDGFVAEAFF.